The 21 T cell receptor beta chains below were found in one sample sequenced in a study of T cells in localized non-small cell lung cancer. Measured with immunoSEQ multiplex PCR; TCRdb has only the in-frame clones, and not every one. The repertoire holds approximately 17,000 clones, with around 80% as singletons. Sequences were derived from peripheral blood, sampled before any cancer treatment. The receptors were gathered from a male donor aged 60 or over with stage I lung adenocarcinoma.

This clone was counted a single time. V is TRBV7-8 and J is TRBJ1-2; 7 nucleotides line up with TRBD1. J gave up 5 bases and V 6 bases, and 6 bases lay outside the gene matches. The V gene's germline CDR1 is SGHVS and CDR2 FQNEAQ. CDR3 length equals 13 residues. Here the CDR3 DNA reads TGTGCCAGCAGTTTCCGGACAGGATATGGCTACACCTTC. Its translation is CASSFRTGYGYTF.

J is TRBJ2-1 and V is TRBV19, with TRBD2 matching over 9 bases. Germline V gene sequence: CDR1 LNHDA, CDR2 SQIVND (reference sequence). This CDR3 contains 16 residues. V lost 5 bases, J lost 9 bases, and 14 bases stayed unmatched. This chain's CDR3 is CASSGVFAGGRGEQFF. The CDR3 DNA is TGTGCCAGTAGTGGGGTTTTTGCGGGAGGGAGGGGTGAGCAGTTCTTC.

The chain carries TRBV30 and TRBJ2-3; D assignment may be TRBD1 or TRBD2 (5 bases each). The V end was cut by 1 base, the J end by 4 bases, with 24 bases between. Germline CDR1 reads GTSNPN; CDR2 reads SVGIG (reference sequence). CDR3 length: 18 amino acids. DNA of the CDR3: TGTGCCTGGAGTGCGAAGAAATTCGGGACCCTGGGGGCAGATACGCAGTATTTT. Protein: CAWSAKKFGTLGADTQYF.

This clone was observed a single time. The chain recombines TRBV7-9 with TRBJ2-3, with D uncertain. Per the germline V gene, CDR1 is SEHNR and CDR2 is FQNEAQ (reference sequence). V lost 4 bases to trimming and J lost 3 bases, with 8 bases between them. The CDR3 extends over 13 amino acids. The CDR3 sequence: CASSSQLTDTQYF. CDR3 sequence (DNA): TGTGCCAGCAGCTCCCAGTTGACAGATACGCAGTATTTT.

This chain joins TRBV9 and TRBJ2-3, with 12 bases matching TRBD2. The CDR3 consists of 17 residues. The trim removed 3 bases at V and 2 bases at J, leaving 7 bases unmatched. Germline V lookup: CDR1 SGDLS, CDR2 YYNGEE. The CDR3 here is CASSERTSGIATDTQYF. Written as DNA, the CDR3 is TGTGCCAGCAGCGAAAGGACTAGCGGGATCGCCACAGATACGCAGTATTTT. Complete variable domain (other parts from reference TRBV9 and TRBJ2-3): DSGVTQTPKHLITATGQRVTLRCSPRSGDLSVYWYQQSLDQGLQFLIQYYNGEERAKGNILERFSAQQFPDLHSELNLSSLELGDSALYFCASSERTSGIATDTQYFGPGTRLTVL.

This rearrangement joins TRBV19 to TRBJ2-1; 12 bases map to TRBD2. CDR3 length equals 21 residues. The trim removed 1 base at V and 9 bases at J, leaving 22 bases unmatched. Germline lookup yields CDR1 LNHDA and CDR2 SQIVND (reference sequence). CDR3 amino acids: CASSIGPGGTSGFQGVGEQFF. CDR3 DNA: TGTGCCAGTAGTATAGGACCCGGGGGGACTAGCGGGTTCCAGGGGGTAGGTGAGCAGTTCTTC.

The chain joins TRBV7-9 to TRBJ2-3; D not resolved. The germline V and J ends were trimmed by 1 base and 4 bases, with 6 bases remaining between them. Germline assignment: CDR1 SEHNR and CDR2 FQNEAQ (reference sequence). This CDR3 has 13 residues. Here the CDR3 DNA reads TGTGCCAGCAGCTTAGGAGGATCAGATACGCAGTATTTT. Its translation is CASSLGGSDTQYF. Drawing the rest from reference TRBV7-9 and TRBJ2-3, the complete variable domain is DTGVSQNPRHKITKRGQNVTFRCDPISEHNRLYWYRQTLGQGPEFLTYFQNEAQLEKSRLLSDRFSAERPKGSFSTLEIQRTEQGDSAMYLCASSLGGSDTQYFGPGTRLTVL.

The CDR3 DNA follows: TGCGCCAGCAGCTCCTCCTTAGATGGCTACACCTTC. This sequence encodes CASSSSLDGYTF. The chain couples TRBV5-1 to TRBJ1-2; the D is unclear. Trimming removed 3 bases at V and 6 bases at J, with 9 bases between. Germline V gives CDR1 SGHRS, CDR2 YFSETQ. CDR3 length equals 12 residues.

The chain uses TRBV28 and TRBJ2-3, with 10 positions matching TRBD2. V was clipped by 11 bases and J by 9 bases; unmatched bases: 11. This CDR3 has 13 residues. Germline V lookup: CDR1 MDHEN, CDR2 SYDVKM. CDR3 nucleotides: TGTGCCGGTGAAGCGGGAGGGTCTAGGACGCAGTATTTT. This gives the protein CAGEAGGSRTQYF.

The chain links TRBV7-2 to TRBJ2-1, with 9 bases aligning to TRBD1. The J segment lost 6 bases and the V segment lost 1 base, leaving 4 bases of the junction unmatched. CDR1 and CDR2 (germline): SGHTA, FQGNSA. The CDR3 totals 15 residues. CDR3 residues: CASSLDTGGFNEQFF. The CDR3 DNA sequence: TGTGCCAGCAGCTTAGATACAGGGGGCTTCAATGAGCAGTTCTTC.

The table lists this clone with a few counts. The chain has TRBV7-2 and TRBJ2-7; D not certain. With 5 bases removed from V and 0 bases from J, the gap between germline ends came to 11 bases. CDR1 SGHTA and CDR2 FQGNSA come from the germline V gene. This CDR3 has 14 residues. In nucleotides, the CDR3 is TGTGCCAGCAGCATGGACCCGAGCTCCTACGAGCAGTACTTC. Translating it yields CASSMDPSSYEQYF.

As DNA, the CDR3 is TGTGCCAGCAGCTTATTCGCAGGCGGGGAAGAGACCCAGTACTTC. Its protein product is CASSLFAGGEETQYF. The chain carries TRBV7-3 and TRBJ2-5; weak D call: TRBD2 (6 bases). The CDR3 is made up of 15 amino acids. V was trimmed by 2 bases and J by 3 bases, leaving 13 bases between them. From germline, CDR1 is SGHTA and CDR2 FQGTGA.

The gene calls are TRBV7-8 and TRBJ1-1; weak D call: TRBD1 (5 bases). This CDR3 is 14 amino acids long. V was cut by 5 bases and J by 1 base, with 11 bases left in between. From germline, CDR1 is SGHVS and CDR2 FQNEAQ. CDR3 amino acids: CASSIRVTNTEAFF. The CDR3 DNA is TGTGCCAGCAGCATCAGGGTTACGAACACTGAAGCTTTCTTT.

The chain carries TRBV7-9 and TRBJ2-2; TRBD2 agrees at 9 bases. The CDR3 has 17 residues. Germline lookup yields CDR1 SEHNR and CDR2 FQNEAQ (reference sequence). J lost 1 base, V lost 0 bases, and 3 bases had no gene match. CDR3 region: CASSLAVTSGNTGELFF. The CDR3 nucleotides read TGTGCCAGCAGCTTAGCGGTGACTAGCGGGAACACCGGGGAGCTGTTTTTT.

The chain is built from TRBV10-1 and TRBJ2-5; 9 positions agree with TRBD1. V shed 4 bases, J shed 2 bases, and the junction held 8 bases outside the gene matches. The germline V gene has CDR1 WNHNN and CDR2 SYGVQD (reference sequence). The CDR3 length is 16 residues. CDR3: CASSGGAGQGQETQYF. CDR3 nucleotides: TGCGCCAGCAGTGGGGGTGCCGGACAGGGGCAAGAGACCCAGTACTTC.

The chain recombines TRBV23-1 with TRBJ1-5; D is ambiguous. TRBV23-1 is labeled an ORF, and its function is uncertain. CDR3 size: 17 residues. The V and J ends lost 2 bases and 2 bases respectively, with 16 bases between them. DNA of the CDR3: TGCGCCAGCAGTCAAGACCGGGCGGGAAGGGGCAATCAGCCCCAGCATTTT. Its protein is CASSQDRAGRGNQPQHF.

The rearrangement joins TRBV18 to TRBJ1-4; D is unclear. The germline V and J ends were trimmed by 3 bases and 4 bases, with 3 bases remaining between them. The CDR3 runs to 12 residues. The V gene's germline CDR1 is KGHSH and CDR2 LQKENI. Here the CDR3 DNA reads TGTGCCAGCTCACCTCGTAATGAAAAACTGTTTTTT. Its translation is CASSPRNEKLFF.

This chain joins TRBV10-1 and TRBJ2-1, with 7 bases matching TRBD1. The CDR3 runs 15 residues. Germline trimming cut 5 bases from V and 0 bases from J; bases unmatched to any gene: 4. Germline CDR1 reads WNHNN; CDR2 reads SYGVQD (reference sequence). CDR3 sequence (DNA): TGCGCCAGCAGTCCCGACAGGGACTCCTACAATGAGCAGTTCTTC. The encoded protein is CASSPDRDSYNEQFF.

The rearrangement links TRBV7-8 to TRBJ2-1; 9 positions agree with TRBD1. With 0 bases clipped from V and 5 bases from J, the junction kept 2 bases outside the gene matches. Germline CDR1 and CDR2: SGHVS and FQNEAQ. The CDR3 totals 15 residues. The CDR3 protein is CASSLAGTGNNEQFF. The CDR3 nucleotides are TGTGCCAGCAGCTTAGCGGGGACAGGGAACAATGAGCAGTTCTTC.

There are a few counts of this clone. The V call is TRBV7-8, the J call TRBJ2-2; D might be TRBD1 or TRBD2, each matching 5 bases. Trimming removed 5 bases at V and 7 bases at J, with 11 bases between. The CDR3 is made up of 13 amino acids. The germline V gene has CDR1 SGHVS and CDR2 FQNEAQ. CDR3 protein: CASSVGTGGELFF. CDR3 nucleotides: TGTGCCAGCAGCGTCGGGACCGGCGGGGAGCTGTTTTTT.

The V gene is TRBV5-6, the J gene TRBJ2-5; D assignment may be TRBD1 or TRBD2 (5 bases each). The CDR3 extends over 14 amino acids. V was clipped by 1 base and J by 4 bases, with 11 bases between them. The germline V gene encodes CDR1 SGHDT and CDR2 YYEEEE. This CDR3 is CASSLSQGPETQYF. DNA of the CDR3: TGTGCCAGCAGCTTGTCCCAGGGACCAGAGACCCAGTACTTC. The whole variable domain, remainder taken from reference TRBV5-6 and TRBJ2-5, is DAGVTQSPTHLIKTRGQQVTLRCSPKSGHDTVSWYQQALGQGPQFIFQYYEEEERQRGNFPDRFSGHQFPNYSSELNVNALLLGDSALYLCASSLSQGPETQYFGPGTRLLVL.